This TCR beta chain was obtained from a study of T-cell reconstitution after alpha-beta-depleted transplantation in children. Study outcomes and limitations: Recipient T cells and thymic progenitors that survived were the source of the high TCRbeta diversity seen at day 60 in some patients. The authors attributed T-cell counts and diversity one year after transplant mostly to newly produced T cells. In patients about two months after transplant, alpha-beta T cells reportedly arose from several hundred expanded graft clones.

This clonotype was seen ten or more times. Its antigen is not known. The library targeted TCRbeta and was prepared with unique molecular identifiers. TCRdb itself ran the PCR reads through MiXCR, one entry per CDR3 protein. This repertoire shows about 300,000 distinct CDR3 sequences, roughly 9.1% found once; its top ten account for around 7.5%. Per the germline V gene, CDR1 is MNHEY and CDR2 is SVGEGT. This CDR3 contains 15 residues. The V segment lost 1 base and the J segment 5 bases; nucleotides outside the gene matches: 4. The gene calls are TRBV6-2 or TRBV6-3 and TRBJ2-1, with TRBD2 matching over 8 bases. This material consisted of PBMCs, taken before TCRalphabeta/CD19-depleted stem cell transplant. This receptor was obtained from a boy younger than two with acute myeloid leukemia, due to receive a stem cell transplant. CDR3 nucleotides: TGTGCCAGCAGTTACTACGGGAGGGGGGACAATGAGCAGTTCTTC. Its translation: CASSYYGRGDNEQFF.